These 11 T cell receptor beta chains originate from one sample sequenced in a study of cytomegalovirus exposure and HLA in healthy donors. The PCR contained 60 Vbeta and 13 Jbeta primers. Sequenced by immunoSEQ multiplex PCR; TCRdb stores in-frame clones only, minus some. The repertoire holds about 160,000 clones, with under 90% as singletons. Sequenced: PBMCs. Every receptor here comes from a man younger than 40 in good health and CMV-seronegative.

The rearrangement uses TRBV29-1 and TRBJ2-1, with 8 positions matching TRBD2. V lost 3 bases to trimming and J lost 5 bases; unmatched junction nucleotides: 6. Germline assignment: CDR1 SQVTM and CDR2 ANQGSEA. CDR3 size: 14 residues. CDR3 sequence reads: CSVDPAGVNNEQFF. The CDR3 nucleotides read TGCAGCGTTGATCCAGCGGGGGTTAACAATGAGCAGTTCTTC.

The chain employs TRBV11-2 and TRBJ1-3; D is uncertain. The CDR3 covers 16 residues. Germline loops: CDR1 SGHAT, CDR2 FQNNGV. Trimming left V 5 bases short and J 1 base short, with 15 bases between. The CDR3 DNA follows: TGTGCCAGCAGCCCCCGAGAGCGACCGTCTGGAAACACCATATATTTT. Amino acids: CASSPRERPSGNTIYF.

The CDR3 region is CASSRNRGQGGTEAFF. The CDR3 nucleotides are TGTGCCAGCAGCCGCAATAGGGGACAGGGAGGGACTGAAGCTTTCTTT. The chain couples TRBV7-9 to TRBJ1-1, with 9 bases lining up with TRBD1. The CDR3 has 16 residues. Germline assignment: CDR1 SEHNR and CDR2 FQNEAQ (reference sequence). The ends lost 5 bases at V and 5 bases at J; junction bases unmatched: 12.

The CDR3 spells CSVRTGASYEQYF. The CDR3 DNA reads TGCAGCGTTAGGACAGGGGCCTCCTACGAGCAGTACTTC. The chain joins TRBV29-1 to TRBJ2-7; 9 bases align to TRBD1. The CDR3 has 13 amino acids. Germline loops: CDR1 SQVTM, CDR2 ANQGSEA. After removal of 5 bases from V and 0 bases from J, the junction contained 2 bases not matched to a gene.

This sequence joins TRBV5-1 and TRBJ2-1, with 10 bases lining up with TRBD2. Germline CDR1 SGHRS, CDR2 YFSETQ. V was pared by 4 bases and J by 0 bases, with 4 bases of the junction left unmatched. The CDR3 length is 16 residues. DNA of the CDR3: TGCGCCAGCAGCCTACTAGCGGGAAGCTCCTACAATGAGCAGTTCTTC. Its protein is CASSLLAGSSYNEQFF.

CDR3 in amino acids: CASSLGPVGEGTEAFF. The CDR3 nucleotides read TGTGCCAGCAGCTTGGGACCGGTTGGGGAGGGCACTGAAGCTTTCTTT. The rearrangement joins TRBV5-4 to TRBJ1-1; D gene unclear. V was pared by 0 bases and J by 4 bases, with 16 bases between. Germline CDR1 SGHNT, CDR2 YYREEE (reference sequence). The length of the CDR3 is 16 residues.

The chain joins TRBV28 to TRBJ1-2; D might be TRBD1 (5 bases). The CDR3 loop spans 14 amino acids. CDR1 and CDR2 from the germline V gene are MDHEN and SYDVKM. V shed 0 bases and J shed 8 bases, with 13 bases lying between them. The CDR3 coding sequence is TGTGCCAGCAGTTTATGGGGGGGTTTATTAGGCTACACCTTC. It translates to CASSLWGGLLGYTF.

The chain combines TRBV7-2 with TRBJ2-7, with D perhaps TRBD1 (6 bases). The germline V gene has CDR1 SGHTA and CDR2 FQGNSA. Trimming shortened V by 2 bases and J by 5 bases, and 19 bases separated the two germline ends. The CDR3 extends over 16 amino acids. CDR3 coding DNA: TGTGCCAGCAGCTTAATGGGTGGGCAGGGGTACCACGAGCAGTACTTC. Its protein is CASSLMGGQGYHEQYF.

The chain employs TRBV28 and TRBJ2-2; 9 nucleotides line up with TRBD2. Germline V lookup: CDR1 MDHEN, CDR2 SYDVKM. Unmatched junction bases numbered 5, after V lost 3 bases and J lost 6 bases. The CDR3 spans 15 residues. CDR3 in amino acids: CASSLRGGRAGELFF. For the CDR3, the DNA is TGTGCCAGCAGTTTGCGGGGGGGGCGAGCCGGGGAGCTGTTTTTT.

The table lists this clone with a count of one. The chain uses TRBV5-1 and TRBJ2-5; 7 positions agree with TRBD1. The V segment lost 0 bases and the J segment 2 bases; nucleotides outside the gene matches: 7. The CDR3 consists of 16 residues. Germline-derived CDR1 and CDR2 are SGHRS and YFSETQ. CDR3 nucleotide sequence: TGCGCCAGCAGCTTGGCCTCGGGGACAGTTCAAGAGACCCAGTACTTC. It specifies CASSLASGTVQETQYF.

This clone was seen only once. This sequence joins TRBV29-1 and TRBJ2-2; TRBD1 is a possible D gene (6 bases). The CDR3 is 12 amino acids. The germline V and J ends were trimmed by 3 bases and 6 bases, with 8 bases remaining between them. Germline lookup yields CDR1 SQVTM and CDR2 ANQGSEA. CDR3 coding DNA: TGCAGCGTTGAGGGGGCCCCCGGGGAGCTGTTTTTT. Translating it yields CSVEGAPGELFF.